This paragraph reports one TCR beta chain. The data originate from a study of blood T cell repertoires in COVID-19. Looking at the study overall: T cells, B-cell-depleted T cells, or PBMCs provided the cDNA or gDNA that served as material.

Study processing details: For nucleated cells, counts were estimated from reference gene primer amplification. Some clones are missing from TCRdb's copy, which holds only in-frame ones; the method was immunoSEQ multiplex PCR. From that table come the V and J calls and clone size; the DNA was used to work out D and trimming. Among about 250,000 clones listed, more than 75% were seen once. Looked up from germline, CDR1 is LGHDT and CDR2 is YNNKEL (reference sequence). CDR3 length: 14 residues. The V end was cut by 1 base, the J end by 4 bases, with 10 bases between. Seattle participants joined during active infection and were tracked over time.

This chain joins TRBV3-1 (or the pseudogene TRBV3-2) and TRBJ2-5; D is possibly TRBD2 (7 bases). Material for sequencing was peripheral blood. The clonotype originates from an elderly woman with COVID-19, enrolled during active disease. The DNA for the CDR3 is TGTGCCAGCAGCCAAGTAGGGGGGGGAGAGACCCAGTACTTC. The encoded protein is CASSQVGGGETQYF.